The 9 T cell receptor beta chains given below trace back to one sample, sequenced in a study of graft-versus-host responses after intestinal transplantation (dated by TCRdb to the early 2020s). The time point label of this sample denotes: cells obtained before transplantation from donor or recipient. No cognate antigen is known for these TCRs. Library generation was performed with the immunoSEQ multiplex PCR assay. Sourced from immuneACCESS, this table was stored by TCRdb with only in-frame sequences that have V and J called. A share of the clones is absent; for the studies checked, an unresolved V gene accounts for under half, and the remainder has no known explanation. The sample table lists 90,000 to 120,000 clones, roughly 90% of them with a count of one. Around 0.73% of the sample comes from the top ten. Sequencing used unstimulated CD4+ T cells sorted from spleen or lymph node cells, obtained before transplant. These receptors were collected from a human donor who was the organ donor for an intestinal transplant.

The rearrangement uses TRBV7-2 and TRBJ2-7; 7 bases match TRBD1. Germline CDR1 SGHTA, CDR2 FQGNSA. The CDR3 is made up of 13 amino acids. V lost 7 bases and J lost 6; bases outside the gene matches: 9. CDR3 loop: CASKRLGGSEQYF. CDR3 DNA sequence: TGTGCCAGCAAGCGGCTAGGGGGCTCCGAGCAGTACTTC.

J is TRBJ2-5 and V is TRBV9; 9 bases match TRBD2. With the DNA end fitting TRBJ2-7 better, the J assignment may be wrong. Germline lookup yields CDR1 SGDLS and CDR2 YYNGEE. CDR3 size: 15 residues. CDR3 sequence (DNA): TGTGCCAGCAGCGTAGAAGCGGGAGGACCCTACGAGCAGTACTTC. It is translated as CASSVEAGGPYEQYF.

The rearrangement joins TRBV10-3 to TRBJ2-1, with a tentative D call TRBD2 (5 bases). Germline V gene sequence: CDR1 ENHRY, CDR2 SYGVKD. CDR3 length: 13 residues. The V gene lost 3 bases and the J gene lost 9 bases, with 12 bases spanning the gap. The CDR3 here is CAISDGSGAEQFF. The CDR3 nucleotides read TGTGCCATCAGTGATGGGAGCGGTGCTGAGCAGTTCTTC.

This chain joins TRBV10-1 and TRBJ1-2; no definite D call. The length of the CDR3 is 15 residues. Germline loops: CDR1 WNHNN, CDR2 SYGVQD (reference sequence). V gave up 0 bases and J gave up 6 bases, with 14 bases separating them. CDR3 coding DNA: TGCGCCAGCAGTGAGTCGTTGGTAAGGCAGAATGGCTACACCTTC. Translated, it gives CASSESLVRQNGYTF.

This rearrangement joins TRBV10-3 to TRBJ2-3; TRBD1 or TRBD2 may be the D gene (5 bases each). The CDR3 covers 13 residues. Trimming took 2 bases from V and 5 from J, leaving 8 bases between them. CDR1 and CDR2 from the germline V gene are ENHRY and SYGVKD. As DNA, the CDR3 is TGTGCCATCAGTGAGGGGACGGGAGATACGCAGTATTTT. The encoded protein is CAISEGTGDTQYF.

The chain has TRBV18 and TRBJ2-1, with TRBD2 identical over 13 bases. The V segment lost 4 bases and the J segment 8 bases; nucleotides outside the gene matches: 8. There are 16 residues in the CDR3. Germline lookup yields CDR1 KGHSH and CDR2 LQKENI. The chain's CDR3 is CASSRGLAGDSDEQFF. CDR3 sequence (DNA): TGTGCCAGCTCACGCGGACTAGCGGGAGATTCAGATGAGCAGTTCTTC.

V is TRBV4-1 and J is TRBJ2-1, with 8 bases that match TRBD1. The CDR3 is made up of 15 amino acids. The germline V gene has CDR1 MGHRA and CDR2 YSYEKL. Trimming at V came to 3 bases and at J to 8 bases, leaving 9 bases not matched to a gene. The CDR3 DNA reads TGCGCCAGCAGCCATTACCGGGACAGGTTCGATGAGCAGTTCTTC. Protein product: CASSHYRDRFDEQFF.

V gene TRBV7-6 combines with J gene TRBJ1-3; 7 nucleotides align to TRBD1. The V segment lost 8 bases and the J segment 4 bases; nucleotides outside the gene matches: 8. In germline, CDR1 is SGHVS, CDR2 FNYEAQ. CDR3 size: 14 residues. The CDR3, as DNA: TGTGCCAGCTCCCCCCCGGGACAGGGAAACACCATATATTTT. Translating it yields CASSPPGQGNTIYF.

The V gene is TRBV27, the J gene TRBJ2-1; 9 bases match TRBD2. The CDR3 is made up of 16 amino acids. The germline CDR1 and CDR2 sequences are MNHEY and SMNVEV (reference sequence). Unmatched junction bases numbered 10, after V lost 5 bases and J lost 5 bases. DNA of the CDR3: TGTGCCAGCAGTCCAATAGCGGGGGCGTACAACAATGAGCAGTTCTTC. Encoded protein: CASSPIAGAYNNEQFF.